This T cell receptor (beta chain) was observed in a study of OX40 agonist ivuxolimab in advanced cancers. Study results and limitations: There were also nonresponders showing low normalized T-cell clonal expansion.

Germline CDR1 is MNHNS and CDR2 is SASEGT. This CDR3 has 14 residues. V dropped 1 base and J dropped 7 bases, with 14 bases sitting between them. On this clone itself: Its antigen remains unidentified.

Data came from immunoSEQ multiplex PCR; TCRdb stores just in-frame clones and leaves some out. The repertoire consists of 100,000 to 110,000 clones, with around 90% occurring once and the leading ten covering about 0.49%. The chain links TRBV6-1 to TRBJ2-7, with D hard to call. Sequencing was performed on CD4+ or CD8+ T cells sorted from blood, taken in a trial of the OX40 agonist ivuxolimab. This clonotype was obtained from an adult with an advanced solid tumor such as melanoma, head and neck, liver or kidney cancer. This CDR3 is CASSEVIGSVEQYF. CDR3 nucleotide sequence: TGTGCCAGCAGTGAAGTGATAGGGTCGGTTGAGCAGTACTTC.